The clone carrying this T cell receptor beta chain was seen only once. The CDR3 covers 12 residues. With 4 bases removed from V and 11 bases from J, the gap between germline ends came to 15 bases. In germline, CDR1 is SQVTM, CDR2 ANQGSEA. Authors' methods: Using reference gene primer amplification, nucleated cell counts were estimated. TCRdb's table, derived via immunoSEQ multiplex PCR, lists solely in-frame clones and lacks some. V and J calls and clone size are as listed in that table; D and trimming were resolved from the DNA. The repertoire holds about 320,000 clones, with around 90% as singletons. The sample comes from a study of blood T cell repertoires in COVID-19. Membership in each cohort depended on participant-reported clinical history. All recovered Cohort 3 donors got two negative PCRs, got clearance, or saw symptom resolution.

Sequenced material: PBMCs or T cells enriched from blood (not recorded which). The receptor was derived from a man aged 55 to 70 who had recovered from COVID-19. J is TRBJ1-5 and V is TRBV29-1; D may be TRBD1 (6 bases). DNA for the CDR3: TGCAGCGTTGTCCACGGGCAGGGGACCCAGCATTTT. This encodes CSVVHGQGTQHF.